The 15 T cell receptor beta chains listed next were all sequenced from one sample in a study of CD8+CD57+ T cells in acquired aplastic anemia. Those patients picked for sequencing had displayed CD8+CD57+ cell expansion on flow cytometry. Profiles of TCR beta VDJ and CDR3 were generated from a genomic DNA template. TCRdb analysed the reads with MiXCR anew, one entry per CDR3 protein. This table has 260,000 or so distinct CDR3 sequences, 47% appearing once. Sequencing input: sorted CD4+, CD8+, or CD8+CD57+ T cells (not recorded which) from PBMCs. The receptors were sampled from a human donor with aplastic anemia.

This clonotype has a count of ten or more. The chain links TRBV7-9 to TRBJ1-4, with TRBD1 as a possible D gene (6 bases). V was clipped by 8 bases and J by 0 bases, with 13 bases between them. This CDR3 is 15 amino acids long. Per the germline V gene, CDR1 is SEHNR and CDR2 is FQNEAQ (reference sequence). This chain's CDR3 is CASRRGAATNEKLFF. The CDR3 nucleotides are TGTGCCAGCCGACGGGGGGCTGCAACTAATGAAAAACTGTTTTTT.

Turning to this clonotype: The CDR3 carries no conserved terminal phenylalanine or tryptophan, so it likely arises from a read error. No DNA is shown, since the ends of the CDR3 on it are uncertain; the CDR3 is the one TCRdb lists. The chain employs TRBV2 and TRBJ1-6. Germline-derived CDR1 and CDR2 are SNHLY and FYNNEI. A total of 8 residues make up the CDR3, ends included. The CDR3 spells CASSEGHY.

This clonotype has a count of ten or more. CDR3 in DNA: TGTGCCAGCAGTGATGAGTCAGGGGGCTCTGATGGCTACACCTTC. Translation gives CASSDESGGSDGYTF. The gene calls are TRBV2 and TRBJ1-2; 8 nucleotides match TRBD1. Germline-derived CDR1 and CDR2 are SNHLY and FYNNEI. V was clipped by 3 bases and J by 6 bases; unmatched bases: 9. The CDR3 has 15 residues.

This chain uses TRBV14 with TRBJ2-5; unclear D gene. CDR1 is SGHDN, CDR2 FVKESK, per germline. This CDR3 has 15 residues. Trimming removed 4 bases at V and 1 base at J, with 13 bases between. The CDR3 nucleotides read TGTGCCAGCAGCCTCGACCGACCTCCCCAAGAGACCCAGTACTTC. This gives the protein CASSLDRPPQETQYF.

This chain uses TRBV3-1 with TRBJ2-1, with 7 bases aligning to TRBD2. Germline assignment: CDR1 LGHDT and CDR2 YNNKEL (reference sequence). This CDR3 spans 16 amino acids. V gave up 0 bases and J gave up 2 bases; unmatched junction bases: 4. The CDR3 region is CASSQEPSGAYNEQFF. The CDR3 coding sequence is TGTGCCAGCAGCCAAGAGCCCAGCGGGGCCTACAATGAGCAGTTCTTC.

The chain has TRBV7-2 and TRBJ2-7; TRBD1 matches 7 bases. Germline V lookup: CDR1 SGHTA, CDR2 FQGNSA. Unmatched junction bases numbered 8, after V lost 8 bases and J lost 1 base. The CDR3 contains 14 residues. Here the CDR3 DNA reads TGTGCCAGCCGAGACAGGGATTTTTCCTACGAGCAGTACTTC. Translating gives CASRDRDFSYEQYF.

This clonotype came up once. The chain has TRBV2 and TRBJ1-1; TRBD1 is a possible D gene (5 bases). The CDR3 has 13 residues. From germline, CDR1 is SNHLY and CDR2 FYNNEI. V lost 1 base and J 5 bases, leaving 8 bases between the germline ends. CDR3 DNA: TGTGCCAGCAGTGAAGGACAGAAAACTGAAGCTTTCTTT. It translates to CASSEGQKTEAFF.

This clonotype was counted ten times or more. The chain recombines TRBV20-1 with TRBJ2-7, with 7 bases identical to TRBD1. The CDR3 extends over 13 amino acids. Unmatched junction bases numbered 3, after V lost 1 base and J lost 3 bases. CDR1 DFQATT and CDR2 SNEGSKA come from the germline V gene (reference sequence). The CDR3 is CSARGDRDYEQYF. The CDR3 DNA reads as TGCAGTGCTAGAGGAGACAGGGACTACGAGCAGTACTTC.

Notes on this clonotype: This could be a read error, since a much larger clone is one nucleotide away. This chain's CDR3 is CASTHGLTPSYNSPLYF. The CDR3 DNA sequence: TGTGCCAGCACCCACGGACTCACGCCCTCCTATAATTCACCCCTCTACTTT. The chain is built from TRBV6-5 and TRBJ1-6; D ambiguous. Germline CDR1 reads MNHEY; CDR2 reads SVGAGI. There are 17 residues in the CDR3.

The CDR3 spells CATSDLTYGDTGELQQETQYF. In DNA, the CDR3 is TGTGCCACCAGTGATTTGACGTATGGGGACACCGGGGAGCTTCAGCAAGAGACCCAGTACTTC. This chain uses TRBV24-1 with TRBJ2-5, with D maybe TRBD1 (6 bases). The CDR3 contains 21 residues. V was cut by 0 bases and J by 2 bases, with 27 bases left in between. Per germline, CDR1 KGHDR and CDR2 SFDVKD.

This clonotype was counted at least ten times. The J gene is TRBJ2-3, the V gene TRBV2; weak D call: TRBD1 (5 bases). The V end lost 2 bases, the J end lost 4 bases, and 7 bases lay between the germline ends. CDR1 SNHLY and CDR2 FYNNEI come from the germline V gene. This CDR3 spans 13 amino acids. The CDR3 region is CASSERGADTQYF. In DNA, the CDR3 is TGTGCCAGCAGTGAAAGGGGCGCAGATACGCAGTATTTT.

The chain links TRBV15 to TRBJ1-6; 7 bases align to TRBD1. Germline lookup yields CDR1 LNHNV and CDR2 YYDKDF (reference sequence). CDR3 length: 14 residues. The V and J ends lost 2 bases and 7 bases, in that order; junction bases with no gene match: 2. CDR3 sequence (DNA): TGTGCCACCAGCAGAAAGGACAGGAATTCACCCCTCCACTTT. It specifies CATSRKDRNSPLHF.

CDR3 in DNA: TGTGCCAGCAGTCCCAGGACTAGCGGGGGGCAAGATACGCAGTATTTT. Encoded protein: CASSPRTSGGQDTQYF. This chain uses TRBV2 with TRBJ2-3, with 14 bases identical to TRBD2. Germline loops: CDR1 SNHLY, CDR2 FYNNEI. The V segment lost 5 bases and the J segment 5 bases; nucleotides outside the gene matches: 6. The CDR3 spans 16 residues.

The J gene is TRBJ1-2, the V gene TRBV19; no definite D call. V lost 4 bases, J lost 8 bases, and 14 bases lay in between. The germline V gene has CDR1 LNHDA and CDR2 SQIVND (reference sequence). There are 13 residues in the CDR3. As DNA, the CDR3 is TGTGCCAGTAGTAGGACGGCCTGGAGGGGCTACACCTTC. This translates into CASSRTAWRGYTF.

This clonotype was counted at least ten times. This chain connects TRBV29-1 to TRBJ1-1; D not certain. Trimming stripped 6 bases from V and 2 bases from J, with 10 bases between. The CDR3 runs 12 residues. In germline, CDR1 is SQVTM, CDR2 ANQGSEA. The chain's CDR3 is CSVRRVNTEAFF. CDR3 coding DNA: TGCAGCGTCAGACGCGTAAACACTGAAGCTTTCTTT.